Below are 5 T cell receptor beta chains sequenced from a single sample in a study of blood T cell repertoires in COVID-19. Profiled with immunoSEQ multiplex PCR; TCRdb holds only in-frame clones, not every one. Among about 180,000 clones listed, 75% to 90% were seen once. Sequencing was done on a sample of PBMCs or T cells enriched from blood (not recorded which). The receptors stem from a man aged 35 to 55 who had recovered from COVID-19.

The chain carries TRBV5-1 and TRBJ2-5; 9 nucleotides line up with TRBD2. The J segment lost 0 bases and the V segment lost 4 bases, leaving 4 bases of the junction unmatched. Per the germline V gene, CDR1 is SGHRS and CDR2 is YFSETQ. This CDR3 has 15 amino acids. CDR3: CASSPASGDQETQYF. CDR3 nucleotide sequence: TGCGCCAGCAGCCCGGCTAGCGGGGACCAAGAGACCCAGTACTTC.

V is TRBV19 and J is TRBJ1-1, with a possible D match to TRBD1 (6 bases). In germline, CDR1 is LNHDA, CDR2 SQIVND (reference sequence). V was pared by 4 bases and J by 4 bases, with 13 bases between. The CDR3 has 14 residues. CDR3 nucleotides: TGTGCCAGTAGTAGGGGTGACAGGCGCACTGAAGCTTTCTTT. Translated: CASSRGDRRTEAFF.

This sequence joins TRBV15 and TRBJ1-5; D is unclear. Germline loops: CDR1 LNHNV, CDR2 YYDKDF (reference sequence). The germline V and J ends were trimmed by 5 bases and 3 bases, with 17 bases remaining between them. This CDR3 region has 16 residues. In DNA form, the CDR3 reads TGTGCCACCAGCGGTTTTGAGGGTCGGTCCAATCAGCCCCAGCATTTT. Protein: CATSGFEGRSNQPQHF.

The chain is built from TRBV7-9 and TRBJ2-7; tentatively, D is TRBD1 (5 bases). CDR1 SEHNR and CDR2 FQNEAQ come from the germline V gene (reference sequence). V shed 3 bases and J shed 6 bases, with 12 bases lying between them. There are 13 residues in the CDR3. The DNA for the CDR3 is TGTGCCAGCAGCTTTGGGGCGGCCTCCGAGCAGTACTTC. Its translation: CASSFGAASEQYF.

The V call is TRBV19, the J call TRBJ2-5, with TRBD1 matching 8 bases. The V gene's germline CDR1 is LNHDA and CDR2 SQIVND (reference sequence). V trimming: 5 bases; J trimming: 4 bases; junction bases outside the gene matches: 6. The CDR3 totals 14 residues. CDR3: CASSLDRGRETQYF. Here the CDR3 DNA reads TGTGCCAGTAGTCTCGACAGGGGTAGAGAGACCCAGTACTTC. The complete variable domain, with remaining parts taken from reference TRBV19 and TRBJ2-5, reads DGGITQSPKYLFRKEGQNVTLSCEQNLNHDAMYWYRQDPGQGLRLIYYSQIVNDFQKGDIAEGYSVSREKKESFPLTVTSAQKNPTAFYLCASSLDRGRETQYFGPGTRLLVL.